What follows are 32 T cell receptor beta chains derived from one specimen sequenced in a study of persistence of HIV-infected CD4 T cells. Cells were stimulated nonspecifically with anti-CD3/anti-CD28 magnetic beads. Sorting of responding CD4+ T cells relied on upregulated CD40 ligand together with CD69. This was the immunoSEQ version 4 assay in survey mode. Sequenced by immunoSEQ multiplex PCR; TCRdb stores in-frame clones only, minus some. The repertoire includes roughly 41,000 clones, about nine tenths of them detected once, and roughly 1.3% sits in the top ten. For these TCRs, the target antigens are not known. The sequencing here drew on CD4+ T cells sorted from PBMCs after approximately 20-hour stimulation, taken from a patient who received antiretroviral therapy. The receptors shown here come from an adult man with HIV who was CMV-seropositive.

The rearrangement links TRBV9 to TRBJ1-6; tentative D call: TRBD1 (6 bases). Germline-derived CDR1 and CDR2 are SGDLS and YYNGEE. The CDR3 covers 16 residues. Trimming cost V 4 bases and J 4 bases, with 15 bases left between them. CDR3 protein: CASSPTLQGYNSPLHF. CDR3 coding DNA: TGTGCCAGCAGCCCTACCCTCCAGGGGTATAATTCACCCCTCCACTTT.

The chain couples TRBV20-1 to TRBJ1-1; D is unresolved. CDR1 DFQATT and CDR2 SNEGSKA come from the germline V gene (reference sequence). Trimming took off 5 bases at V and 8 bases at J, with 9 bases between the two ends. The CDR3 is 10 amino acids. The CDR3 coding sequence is TGCAGTGCTCCATACAGAGAAGCTTTCTTT. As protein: CSAPYREAFF.

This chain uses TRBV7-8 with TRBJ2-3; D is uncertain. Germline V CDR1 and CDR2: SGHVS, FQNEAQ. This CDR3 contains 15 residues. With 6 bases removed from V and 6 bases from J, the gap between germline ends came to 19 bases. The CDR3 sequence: CASSPTWTPPDTQYF. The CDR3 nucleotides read TGTGCCAGCAGTCCTACGTGGACCCCCCCTGATACGCAGTATTTT.

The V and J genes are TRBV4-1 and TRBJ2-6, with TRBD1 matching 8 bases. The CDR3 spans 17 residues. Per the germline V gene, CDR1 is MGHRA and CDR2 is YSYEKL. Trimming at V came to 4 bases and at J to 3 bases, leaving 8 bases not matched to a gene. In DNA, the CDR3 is TGCGCCAGCAGCCTTGGGCAGGGGGCTCTTGGGGCCAACGTCCTGACTTTC. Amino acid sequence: CASSLGQGALGANVLTF.

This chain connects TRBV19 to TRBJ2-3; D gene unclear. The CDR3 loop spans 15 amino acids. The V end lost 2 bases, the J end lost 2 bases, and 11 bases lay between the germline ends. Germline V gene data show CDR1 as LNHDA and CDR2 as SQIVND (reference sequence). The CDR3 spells CASSISRVLTDTQYF. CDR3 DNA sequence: TGTGCCAGTAGTATATCCAGAGTTCTCACAGATACGCAGTATTTT.

The CDR3 DNA reads as TGTGCCAGCAGTTCGCCGGGACCAAGCCAAGAGACCCAGTACTTC. This sequence encodes CASSSPGPSQETQYF. The V gene is TRBV28, the J gene TRBJ2-5, with D possibly called TRBD1 or TRBD2 (5 bases each). The CDR3 contains 15 residues. Germline loops: CDR1 MDHEN, CDR2 SYDVKM. The V end was cut by 4 bases, the J end by 1 base, with 13 bases between.

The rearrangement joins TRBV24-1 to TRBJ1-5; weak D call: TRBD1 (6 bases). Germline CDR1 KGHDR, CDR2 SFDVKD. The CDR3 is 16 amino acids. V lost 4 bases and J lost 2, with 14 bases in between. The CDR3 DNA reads TGTGCCACCAGTGACCACAGGGCCCCCCGCAATCAGCCCCAGCATTTT. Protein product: CATSDHRAPRNQPQHF.

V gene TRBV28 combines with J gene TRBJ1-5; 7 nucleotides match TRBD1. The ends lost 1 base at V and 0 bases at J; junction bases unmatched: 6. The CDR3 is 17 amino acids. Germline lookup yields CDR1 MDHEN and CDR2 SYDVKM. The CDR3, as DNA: TGTGCCAGCAGTTTATCTCAGGGGGGGAATAGCAATCAGCCCCAGCATTTT. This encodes CASSLSQGGNSNQPQHF. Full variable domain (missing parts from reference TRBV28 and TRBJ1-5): DVKVTQSSRYLVKRTGEKVFLECVQDMDHENMFWYRQDPGLGLRLIYFSYDVKMKEKGDIPEGYSVSREKKERFSLILESASTNQTSMYLCASSLSQGGNSNQPQHFGDGTRLSIL.

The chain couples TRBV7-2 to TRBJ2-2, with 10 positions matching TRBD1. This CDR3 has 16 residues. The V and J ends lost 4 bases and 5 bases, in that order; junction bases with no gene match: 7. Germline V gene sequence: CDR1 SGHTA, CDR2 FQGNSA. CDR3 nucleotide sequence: TGTGCCAGCAGCTCTCCGGGACAGGGGTTAACCGGGGAGCTGTTTTTT. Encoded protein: CASSSPGQGLTGELFF.

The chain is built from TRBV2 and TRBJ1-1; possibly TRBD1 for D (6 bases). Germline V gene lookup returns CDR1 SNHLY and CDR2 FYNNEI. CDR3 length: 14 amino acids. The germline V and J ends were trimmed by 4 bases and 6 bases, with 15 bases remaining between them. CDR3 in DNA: TGTGCCAGCAGTGTGGGGGGCAGTGTCCCTGAAGCTTTCTTT. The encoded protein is CASSVGGSVPEAFF.

The CDR3 here is CASSVVGLAGGGTDTQYF. The CDR3 bases are TGTGCCAGCAGCGTAGTGGGACTAGCGGGAGGGGGCACAGATACGCAGTATTTT. The chain combines TRBV9 with TRBJ2-3; 16 bases are a match to TRBD2. The CDR3 runs to 18 residues. J gave up 1 base and V 0 bases, and 2 bases lay outside the gene matches. CDR1 SGDLS and CDR2 YYNGEE come from the germline V gene.

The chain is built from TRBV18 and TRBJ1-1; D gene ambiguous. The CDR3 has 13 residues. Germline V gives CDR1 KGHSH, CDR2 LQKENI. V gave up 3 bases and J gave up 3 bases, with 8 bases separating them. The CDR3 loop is CASSPNIDTEAFF. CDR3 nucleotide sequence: TGTGCCAGCTCACCCAATATAGACACTGAAGCTTTCTTT. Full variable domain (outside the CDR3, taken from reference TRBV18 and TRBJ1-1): NAGVMQNPRHLVRRRGQEARLRCSPMKGHSHVYWYRQLPEEGLKFMVYLQKENIIDESGMPKERFSAEFPKEGPSILRIQQVVRGDSAAYFCASSPNIDTEAFFGQGTRLTVV.

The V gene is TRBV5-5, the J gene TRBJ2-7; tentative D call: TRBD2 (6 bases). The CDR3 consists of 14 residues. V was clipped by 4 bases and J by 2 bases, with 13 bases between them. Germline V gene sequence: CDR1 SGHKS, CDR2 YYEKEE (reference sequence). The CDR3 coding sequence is TGTGCCAGCAGCCATGGGGGGAAGCCCTACGAGCAGTACTTC. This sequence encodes CASSHGGKPYEQYF.

CDR3 in amino acids: CAWRLLTGGTEAFF. The CDR3, as DNA: TGTGCCTGGAGACTATTGACAGGGGGAACTGAAGCTTTCTTT. V is TRBV30 and J is TRBJ1-1; 9 bases align to TRBD1. Germline CDR1 is GTSNPN and CDR2 is SVGIG (reference sequence). V trimming: 3 bases; J trimming: 5 bases; junction bases outside the gene matches: 7. The CDR3 is 14 residues long.

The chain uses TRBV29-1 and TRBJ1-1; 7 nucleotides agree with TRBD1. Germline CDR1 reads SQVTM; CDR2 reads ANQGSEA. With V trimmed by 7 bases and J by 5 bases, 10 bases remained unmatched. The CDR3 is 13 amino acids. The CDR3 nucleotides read TGCAGCGGCCACAGGGGAGGGGGAACTGAAGCTTTCTTT. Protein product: CSGHRGGGTEAFF.

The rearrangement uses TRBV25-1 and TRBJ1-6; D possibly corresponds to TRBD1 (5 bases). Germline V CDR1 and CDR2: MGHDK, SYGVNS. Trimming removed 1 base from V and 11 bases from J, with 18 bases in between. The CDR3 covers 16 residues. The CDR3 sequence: CASSEWGSNARAPLHF. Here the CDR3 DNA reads TGTGCCAGCAGTGAATGGGGCAGTAATGCGAGGGCACCCCTCCACTTT.

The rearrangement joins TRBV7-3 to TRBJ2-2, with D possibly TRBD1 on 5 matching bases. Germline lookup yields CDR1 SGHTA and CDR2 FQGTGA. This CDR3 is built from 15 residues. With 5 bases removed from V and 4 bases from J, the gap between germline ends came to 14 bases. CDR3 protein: CASSPQGRSTGELFF. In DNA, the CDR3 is TGTGCCAGCAGCCCCCAGGGCCGTAGCACCGGGGAGCTGTTTTTT.

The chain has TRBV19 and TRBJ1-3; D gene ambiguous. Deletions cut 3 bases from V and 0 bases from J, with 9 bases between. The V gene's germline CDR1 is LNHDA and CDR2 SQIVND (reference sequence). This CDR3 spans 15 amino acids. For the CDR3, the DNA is TGTGCCAGTAGTATTGTCAGAGCCTCTGGAAACACCATATATTTT. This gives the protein CASSIVRASGNTIYF.

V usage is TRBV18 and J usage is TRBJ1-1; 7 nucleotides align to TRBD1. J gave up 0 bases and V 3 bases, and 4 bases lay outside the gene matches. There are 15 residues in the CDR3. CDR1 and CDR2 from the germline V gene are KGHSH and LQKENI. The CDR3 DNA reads TGTGCCAGCTCACCCAGGACAGGAATGAACACTGAAGCTTTCTTT. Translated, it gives CASSPRTGMNTEAFF. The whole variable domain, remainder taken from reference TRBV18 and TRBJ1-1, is NAGVMQNPRHLVRRRGQEARLRCSPMKGHSHVYWYRQLPEEGLKFMVYLQKENIIDESGMPKERFSAEFPKEGPSILRIQQVVRGDSAAYFCASSPRTGMNTEAFFGQGTRLTVV.

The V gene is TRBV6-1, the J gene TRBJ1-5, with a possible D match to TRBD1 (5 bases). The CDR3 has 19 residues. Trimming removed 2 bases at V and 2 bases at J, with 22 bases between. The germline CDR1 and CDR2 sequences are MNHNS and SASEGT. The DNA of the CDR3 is TGTGCCAGCAGTGAACTTGAAGGGGAGAAGGGAAAGCGCAATCAGCCCCAGCATTTT. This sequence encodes CASSELEGEKGKRNQPQHF.

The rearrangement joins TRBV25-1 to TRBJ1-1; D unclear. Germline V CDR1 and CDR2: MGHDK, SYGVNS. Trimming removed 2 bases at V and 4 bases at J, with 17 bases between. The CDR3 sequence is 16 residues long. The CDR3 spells CASSEANTGKSTEAFF. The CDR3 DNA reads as TGTGCCAGCAGTGAAGCCAACACGGGAAAAAGCACTGAAGCTTTCTTT.

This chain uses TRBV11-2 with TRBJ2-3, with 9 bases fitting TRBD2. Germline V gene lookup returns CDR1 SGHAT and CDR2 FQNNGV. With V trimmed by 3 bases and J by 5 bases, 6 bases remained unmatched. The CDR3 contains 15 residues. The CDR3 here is CASSFLRGGQDTQYF. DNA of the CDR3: TGTGCCAGCAGCTTTTTGCGGGGGGGCCAAGATACGCAGTATTTT.

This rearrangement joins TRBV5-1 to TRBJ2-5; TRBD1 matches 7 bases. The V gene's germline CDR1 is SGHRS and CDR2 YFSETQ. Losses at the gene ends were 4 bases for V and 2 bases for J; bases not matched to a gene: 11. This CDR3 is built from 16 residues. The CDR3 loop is CASSREQGRKQETQYF. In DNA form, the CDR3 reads TGCGCCAGCAGCCGTGAACAGGGGCGGAAACAAGAGACCCAGTACTTC.

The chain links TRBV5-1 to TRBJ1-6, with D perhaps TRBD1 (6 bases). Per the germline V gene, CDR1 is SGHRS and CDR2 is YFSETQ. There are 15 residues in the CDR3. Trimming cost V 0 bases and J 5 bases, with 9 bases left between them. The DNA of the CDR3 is TGCGCCAGCAGCTTGGCAGGGGCACATAATTCACCCCTCCACTTT. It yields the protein CASSLAGAHNSPLHF.

CDR3 residues: CSARGAGELFF. CDR3 nucleotides: TGCAGTGCTAGAGGAGCCGGGGAGCTGTTTTTT. The chain joins TRBV20-1 to TRBJ2-2; D uncertain. Trimming left V 1 base short and J 6 bases short, with 3 bases between. The CDR3 loop spans 11 amino acids. Germline lookup yields CDR1 DFQATT and CDR2 SNEGSKA (reference sequence).

CDR3 amino acids: CASSRGLAGRYEQYF. CDR3 DNA sequence: TGCGCCAGCAGCCGCGGACTAGCGGGTCGCTACGAGCAGTACTTC. The rearrangement links TRBV4-1 to TRBJ2-7; the match to TRBD2 covers 11 bases. Losses at the gene ends were 4 bases for V and 3 bases for J; bases not matched to a gene: 5. This CDR3 contains 15 residues. Germline V lookup: CDR1 MGHRA, CDR2 YSYEKL.

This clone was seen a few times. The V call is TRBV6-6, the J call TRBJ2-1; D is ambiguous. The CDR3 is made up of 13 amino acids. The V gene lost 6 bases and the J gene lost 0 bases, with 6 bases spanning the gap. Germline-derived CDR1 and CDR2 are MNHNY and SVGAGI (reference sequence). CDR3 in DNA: TGTGCCAGCAGCCCCCTCTCCTACAATGAGCAGTTCTTC. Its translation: CASSPLSYNEQFF.

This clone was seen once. CDR3 DNA: TGCGCCAGCAGTCTCCCGCACGAGCAGTACTTC. This gives the protein CASSLPHEQYF. This rearrangement joins TRBV10-2 to TRBJ2-7; D not certain. Germline V gene data show CDR1 as WSHSY and CDR2 as SAAADI. The CDR3 runs to 11 residues. Deletions cut 5 bases from V and 5 bases from J, with 7 bases between.

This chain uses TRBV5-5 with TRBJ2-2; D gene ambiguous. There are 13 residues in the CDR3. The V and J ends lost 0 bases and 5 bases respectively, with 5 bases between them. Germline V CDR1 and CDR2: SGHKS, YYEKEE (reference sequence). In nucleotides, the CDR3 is TGTGCCAGCAGCTTGGCAGTAACCGGGGAGCTGTTTTTT. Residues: CASSLAVTGELFF.

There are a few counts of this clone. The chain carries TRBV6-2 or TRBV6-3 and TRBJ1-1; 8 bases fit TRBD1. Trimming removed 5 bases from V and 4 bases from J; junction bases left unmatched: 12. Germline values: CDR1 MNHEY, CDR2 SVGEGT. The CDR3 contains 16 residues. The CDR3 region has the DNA TGTGCCAGCAGTCGAAATCCAGGGGGCGCGTTCACTGAAGCTTTCTTT. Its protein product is CASSRNPGGAFTEAFF.

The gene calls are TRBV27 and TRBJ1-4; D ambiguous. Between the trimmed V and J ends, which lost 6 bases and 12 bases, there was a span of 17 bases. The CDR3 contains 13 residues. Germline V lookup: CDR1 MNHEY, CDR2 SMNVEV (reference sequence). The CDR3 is CASSQLGRLELFF. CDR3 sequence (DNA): TGTGCCAGCAGCCAATTGGGGAGATTAGAACTGTTTTTT.

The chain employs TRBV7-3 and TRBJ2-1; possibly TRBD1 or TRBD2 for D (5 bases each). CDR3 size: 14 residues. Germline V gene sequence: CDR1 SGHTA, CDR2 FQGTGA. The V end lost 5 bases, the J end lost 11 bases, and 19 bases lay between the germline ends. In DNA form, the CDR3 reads TGTGCCAGCAGCCCAACCTCGTCCGGGGCCCAGCAGTTCTTC. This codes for CASSPTSSGAQQFF.